This TCR beta chain was found in a study of blood T cell repertoires in COVID-19. Across the study: Spain, Italy and the United States supplied samples that represented acute and convalescent COVID-19. Sources were T cells, B-cell-depleted T cells, or PBMCs; the material itself was cDNA or gDNA.

Per the study methods: Using reference gene primer amplification, nucleated cell counts were estimated. This table comes from immunoSEQ multiplex PCR, and its TCRdb copy is limited to in-frame clones, with some not included. The DNA gave D and trimming, while V, J and clone size come from that table. Of about 33,000 clones in the sample, roughly nine tenths are singletons; the top ten hold roughly 25%. Germline assignment: CDR1 MDHEN and CDR2 SYDVKM. V was cut by 10 bases and J by 2 bases, with 18 bases left in between. This CDR3 contains 14 residues. This clone was detected once. The V and J genes are TRBV28 and TRBJ2-7; TRBD2 is a possible D gene (6 bases). Sequencing input: peripheral blood. The sequence derives from a woman of 80 years or more with active or convalescent COVID-19. CDR3 region: CATYPVGGAYEQYF. CDR3 nucleotide sequence: TGTGCCACCTATCCGGTGGGGGGAGCCTACGAGCAGTACTTC.